A selection of T cell receptor beta chains follows, all from one sample in a study of T cell changes during pregnancy in multiple sclerosis. The assay was immunoSEQ multiplex PCR, and TCRdb's table has in-frame clones only and misses some. The table records around 60,000 clones, about 93% of them present only once. Sequenced material: CD4+ T cells from peripheral blood mononuclear cells, taken before pregnancy. Every receptor here comes from a female donor with multiple sclerosis, enrolled in a pregnancy study. CDR3s include the opening cysteine and the closing phenylalanine or tryptophan. A D gene is named only where the DNA matches it firmly. Size is omitted from some rows. Given values are once, few, many or a class for expanded clones.

>TRBJ1-2|NA|TRBV5-6|NA
CASSFSWSGQGGGYTF
TGTGCCAGCAGCTTCTCCTGGTCGGGACAAGGGGGAGGCTACACCTTC
>TRBJ2-4|NA|TRBV20-1|TRBD1
CSARQGHIQYF
TGCAGTGCTCGACAGGGGCACATTCAGTACTTC
>TRBJ2-5|NA|TRBV5-4|TRBD2
CASSLLAGGQETQYF
TGTGCCAGCAGCTTACTAGCGGGAGGCCAAGAGACCCAGTACTTC
>TRBJ2-2|NA|TRBV28|NA
CASSRQLPGELFF
TGTGCCAGCAGCAGACAACTCCCCGGGGAGCTGTTTTTT
>TRBJ1-2|NA|TRBV5-6|TRBD1
CASSRQGGLGGDGYTF
TGTGCCAGCAGCCGCCAGGGGGGACTTGGGGGTGATGGCTACACCTTC
>TRBJ1-1|NA|TRBV6-6|NA
CASSSRGQPEAFF
TGTGCCAGCAGTTCTCGGGGACAACCTGAAGCTTTCTTT
>TRBJ1-6|NA|TRBV6-1|TRBD1
CASSESGTVASPLHF
TGTGCCAGCAGTGAATCCGGGACAGTTGCTTCACCCCTCCACTTT
>TRBJ1-4|NA|TRBV7-6|TRBD1
CASSLRRSSEGAWEKLFF
TGTGCCAGCAGCTTAAGGAGGAGCAGCGAGGGGGCTTGGGAAAAACTGTTTTTT
>TRBJ1-4|NA|TRBV19|NA
CASKEEGGSGEKLFF
TGTGCCAGTAAAGAAGAGGGGGGGTCCGGGGAAAAACTGTTTTTT
>TRBJ2-2|NA|TRBV27|TRBD1
CASSSRDRRTGELFF
TGTGCCAGCAGTTCACGGGACAGGCGGACCGGGGAGCTGTTTTTT
>TRBJ2-1|NA|TRBV30|TRBD2
CAWSVTRKLAGGPEFF
TGTGCCTGGAGTGTAACCCGAAAGCTAGCGGGAGGCCCGGAGTTCTTC
>TRBJ2-5|NA|TRBV7-9|TRBD2
CASSLEASGRGETQYF
TGTGCCAGCAGCTTAGAGGCTAGCGGGAGGGGTGAGACCCAGTACTTC
>TRBJ1-3|NA|TRBV4-1|NA
CASRDSWRENTIYF
TGCGCCAGCAGAGATTCCTGGAGAGAAAACACCATATATTTT
>TRBJ2-1|NA|TRBV19|TRBD1
CASSRRQGLSYNEQFF
TGTGCCAGTAGTAGAAGACAGGGGTTATCCTACAATGAGCAGTTCTTC
>TRBJ1-2|NA|TRBV27|NA
CASSLSPDSRYGYTF
TGTGCCAGCAGTTTATCCCCGGACAGCAGATATGGCTACACCTTC
>TRBJ2-3|NA|TRBV28|TRBD2
CASSYPGLGVTDTQYF
TGTGCCAGCAGTTACCCGGGACTAGGGGTCACAGATACGCAGTATTTT
>TRBJ2-5|NA|TRBV2|TRBD2
CASRMGGPQETQYF
TGTGCCAGCAGGATGGGAGGGCCGCAAGAGACCCAGTACTTC
>TRBJ1-5|NA|TRBV2|TRBD1
CASTRTGGNQPQHF
TGTGCCAGCACCCGGACAGGGGGCAATCAGCCCCAGCATTTT
>TRBJ2-1|NA|TRBV28|TRBD2
CASSLLRGLVVTNEQFF
TGTGCCAGCAGTTTATTACGTGGACTAGTGGTTACCAATGAGCAGTTCTTC
>TRBJ2-5|NA|TRBV9|TRBD2
CASSVSGSGGVQETQYF
TGTGCCAGCAGCGTAAGCGGGAGTGGAGGGGTACAAGAGACCCAGTACTTC
>TRBJ2-2|NA|TRBV11-3|TRBD2
CASSLWPLAGGTTGELFF
TGTGCCAGCAGCTTATGGCCTCTAGCGGGAGGGACCACCGGGGAGCTGTTTTTT
>TRBJ2-7|NA|TRBV29-1|TRBD2
CSVTQGLAGASYEQYF
TGCAGCGTTACCCAAGGACTAGCGGGAGCCTCCTACGAGCAGTACTTC
>TRBJ2-3|NA|TRBV18|NA
CASGGTEVRDTQYF
TGTGCCAGCGGGGGCACTGAAGTTAGGGATACGCAGTATTTT
>TRBJ2-3|once|TRBV18|NA
CASSPPKSGGRIDTQYF
TGTGCCAGCTCACCACCGAAGTCGGGGGGCCGAATAGATACGCAGTATTTT
>TRBJ2-1|once|TRBV7-9|TRBD2
CASSFGLAGESEQFF
TGTGCCAGCAGCTTTGGGCTAGCGGGAGAGTCTGAGCAGTTCTTC
>TRBJ1-2|NA|TRBV2|TRBD1
CASIDRGQSYGYTF
TGTGCCAGCATTGACAGGGGGCAAAGCTATGGCTACACCTTC
>TRBJ1-2|once|TRBV11-2|NA
CASSLRGGGYTF
TGTGCCAGCAGCTTGAGGGGGGGTGGCTACACCTTC
>TRBJ1-6|NA|TRBV19|TRBD1
CASSRGTGAKNSPLHF
TGTGCCAGTAGTCGGGGGACAGGGGCGAAAAATTCACCCCTCCACTTT
>TRBJ2-3|NA|TRBV28|TRBD2
CASSFKRLAGVTDTQYF
TGTGCCAGCAGTTTTAAGAGACTAGCGGGGGTCACAGATACGCAGTATTTT
>TRBJ2-7|once|TRBV25-1|TRBD1
CAVKGQGYEQYF
TGTGCCGTAAAGGGACAGGGCTACGAGCAGTACTTC
>TRBJ1-1|few|TRBV19|NA
CASSMVGQYTEAFF
TGTGCCAGTAGTATGGTCGGACAGTACACTGAAGCTTTCTTT
>TRBJ2-7|NA|TRBV30|NA
CAWDSHSYEQYF
TGTGCCTGGGACAGCCACTCCTACGAGCAGTACTTC
>TRBJ2-7|once|TRBV7-9|NA
CASSPDRYEQYF
TGTGCCAGCAGCCCAGACAGGTACGAGCAGTACTTC
>TRBJ2-3|NA|TRBV19|NA
CASSPQGLVLDTQYF
TGTGCCAGTAGTCCCCAGGGGTTGGTTTTGGATACGCAGTATTTT
>TRBJ2-5|NA|TRBV5-4|NA
CASSPDGAGQETQYF
TGTGCCAGCAGCCCGGATGGGGCGGGACAAGAGACCCAGTACTTC
>TRBJ2-5|NA|TRBV11-3|TRBD1
CASSPYRGVETQYF
TGTGCCAGCAGTCCCTACAGGGGGGTGGAGACCCAGTACTTC
>TRBJ1-1|once|TRBV28|TRBD1
CASSLTGALNTEAFF
TGTGCCAGCAGTCTTACAGGGGCCTTGAACACTGAAGCTTTCTTT